This paragraph covers one T cell receptor (beta chain) sequence. Libraries were prepared by immunoSEQ multiplex PCR; TCRdb keeps only in-frame clonotypes and omits some of them. The profile shows some 37,000 clones, about 86% of them singletons. The CDR3 runs to 11 residues. The germline V and J ends were trimmed by 0 bases and 10 bases, with 9 bases remaining between them. Germline V gene data show CDR1 as GTSNPN and CDR2 as SVGIG (reference sequence). The source of the sample is a study of Siglec-9 on CD8 T cells in melanoma. The material sequenced was Siglec-9- CD8+ T cells sorted from blood. The TCR was taken from a human donor in good health. V is TRBV30 and J is TRBJ1-2; D unresolved. In DNA, the CDR3 is TGTGCCTGGAGTGTGGCTGGATTCTACACCTTC. It specifies CAWSVAGFYTF.